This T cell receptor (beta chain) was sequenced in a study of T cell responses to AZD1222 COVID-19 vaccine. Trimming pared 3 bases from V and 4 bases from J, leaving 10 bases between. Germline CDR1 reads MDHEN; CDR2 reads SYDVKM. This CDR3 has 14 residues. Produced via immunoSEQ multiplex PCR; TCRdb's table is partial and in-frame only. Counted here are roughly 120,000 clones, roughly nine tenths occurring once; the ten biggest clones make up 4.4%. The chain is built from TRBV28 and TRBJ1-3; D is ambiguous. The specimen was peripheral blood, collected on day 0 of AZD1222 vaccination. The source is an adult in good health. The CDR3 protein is CASSFRGPGNTIYF. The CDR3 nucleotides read TGTGCCAGCAGTTTTCGTGGCCCAGGAAACACCATATATTTT.